A selection of T cell receptor beta chains follows, all from one sample in a study of cytomegalovirus exposure and HLA in healthy donors. Profiled with immunoSEQ multiplex PCR; TCRdb holds only in-frame clones, not every one. Found here are roughly 200,000 clones, less than 85% of them singletons; the top ten hold roughly 0.62%. Sequencing was carried out using PBMCs. The source of these receptors is a man aged 18 to 29 in good health and CMV-seronegative. CDR3s include the opening cysteine and the closing phenylalanine or tryptophan. D genes are given only for firm matches. Clone sizes are given selectively: once, few, many, or a class where the clone is expanded.

clone_size | j_call | v_call | d_call | cdr3_aa | cdr3_nt
. | TRBJ2-1 | TRBV25-1 | . | CASSELRTNGNEQFF | TGTGCCAGCAGTGAATTACGGACTAACGGCAATGAGCAGTTCTTC
once | TRBJ2-1 | TRBV7-3 | . | CASSLGSHNEQFF | TGTGCCAGCAGCTTAGGTAGCCACAATGAGCAGTTCTTC
. | TRBJ2-3 | TRBV25-1 | TRBD2 | CASSSAGGADTQYF | TGTGCCAGCAGTTCTGCTGGGGGGGCAGATACGCAGTATTTT
. | TRBJ2-1 | TRBV5-6 | . | CASSLVNYFYNEQFF | TGTGCCAGCAGCTTGGTTAACTATTTCTACAATGAGCAGTTCTTC
. | TRBJ1-3 | TRBV10-3 | TRBD1 | CAISPTGYVGGNTIYF | TGTGCCATCAGCCCGACAGGGTACGTCGGTGGAAACACCATATATTTT
. | TRBJ2-6 | TRBV27 | TRBD1 | CASRRTGTGANVLTF | TGTGCCAGCAGGCGGACAGGGACTGGGGCCAACGTCCTGACTTTC
. | TRBJ2-5 | TRBV7-3 | . | CASSSGDGISRQETQYF | TGTGCCAGCAGCTCAGGGGACGGCATATCCCGCCAAGAGACCCAGTACTTC
. | TRBJ2-7 | TRBV5-8 | . | CASSSLLGTPSSYEQYF | TGTGCCAGCAGCTCACTACTCGGGACTCCCAGCTCCTACGAGCAGTACTTC
few | TRBJ2-2 | TRBV27 | . | CASRPYRGSMDGELFF | TGTGCCAGCAGGCCGTATCGTGGTAGCATGGACGGGGAGCTGTTTTTT
. | TRBJ2-2 | TRBV2 | TRBD2 | CASTKWGGRGTGELFF | TGTGCCAGCACGAAGTGGGGCGGGAGAGGAACCGGGGAGCTGTTTTTT
once | TRBJ2-3 | TRBV5-1 | . | CASSLVVSTDTQYF | TGCGCCAGCAGCTTGGTTGTAAGCACAGATACGCAGTATTTT
once | TRBJ1-1 | TRBV25-1 | TRBD1 | CASRGTGGNTEAFF | TGTGCCAGCAGAGGGACAGGGGGGAACACTGAAGCTTTCTTT
. | TRBJ2-1 | TRBV19 | TRBD2 | CASSIHRTSGSYNEQFF | TGTGCCAGTAGTATCCACCGGACTAGCGGTTCCTACAATGAGCAGTTCTTC
. | TRBJ2-7 | TRBV30 | TRBD1 | CAWSVQGGSYEQYF | TGTGCCTGGAGTGTACAGGGGGGTTCCTACGAGCAGTACTTC
. | TRBJ2-5 | TRBV5-5 | . | CASSFQQETQYF | TGTGCCAGCAGCTTCCAACAAGAGACCCAGTACTTC
. | TRBJ1-2 | TRBV11-2 | . | CASSRQGPNDMEGYTF | TGTGCCAGCAGCCGTCAGGGCCCTAACGATATGGAGGGCTACACCTTC
. | TRBJ2-7 | TRBV6-5 | TRBD1 | CASSYSRQGWYEQYF | TGTGCCAGCAGTTACTCTAGACAGGGGTGGTACGAGCAGTACTTC